The 25 T cell receptor beta chains below come from one sample, sequenced in a study of monozygotic twins with inflammatory bowel disease. With the 5' RACE reads reprocessed, TCRdb shows one record per CDR3 protein and no DNA. This repertoire comprises 110,000 to 150,000 distinct CDR3 sequences; its ten largest clones make up roughly 1.2%. The specimen was blood. The receptors were sampled from a human donor with ulcerative colitis or Crohn's disease, or a healthy co-twin of an affected twin (not recorded which).

The chain combines TRBV10-2 with TRBJ1-5. The CDR3 consists of 14 residues. Per the germline V gene, CDR1 is WSHSY and CDR2 is SAAADI. The CDR3 region is CASSESWVDQPQHF.

V usage is TRBV4-1 and J usage is TRBJ1-1; TCRdb's assignment of TRBD1 cannot be checked, as there is no DNA. Germline V gene lookup returns CDR1 MGHRA and CDR2 YSYEKL. The CDR3 loop spans 15 amino acids. This chain's CDR3 is CASSLWGGRGFEAFF.

This chain links TRBV21-1 with TRBJ1-3; TCRdb lists TRBD1, though no DNA is available to test this call. TRBV21-1 is given as a pseudogene. This CDR3 comprises 19 residues. CDR3 loop: CASILRNRDSTYSGNTIYF.

CDR3 sequence reads: CASSIMANQETQYF. The gene calls are TRBV19 and TRBJ2-5. The CDR3 spans 14 residues. CDR1 LNHDA and CDR2 SQIVND come from the germline V gene (reference sequence).

The chain carries TRBV5-1 and TRBJ1-5. Germline CDR1 SGHRS, CDR2 YFSETQ. The CDR3 covers 16 residues. CDR3: CASSRGQIYSNQPQHF.

The chain couples TRBV5-1 to TRBJ2-5. CDR1 SGHRS and CDR2 YFSETQ come from the germline V gene. This CDR3 contains 13 residues. CDR3 residues: CASSWDPHETQYF.

The chain has TRBV20-1 and TRBJ1-5; absent DNA, TCRdb's TRBD1 call cannot be checked. Per the germline V gene, CDR1 is DFQATT and CDR2 is SNEGSKA (reference sequence). CDR3 length equals 17 residues. The CDR3 sequence is CSAYPGQGSDSNQPQHF.

V usage is TRBV12-3 or TRBV12-4 and J usage is TRBJ2-7; there is no DNA to check the TCRdb D call of TRBD1. CDR3 length equals 16 residues. This chain's CDR3 is CASSQRARQGTYEQYF.

The chain carries TRBV3-1 and TRBJ1-5. Germline assignment: CDR1 LGHDT and CDR2 YNNKEL (reference sequence). The CDR3 loop spans 15 amino acids. Here the CDR3 reads CASSQDSSGFGPQHF.

The chain joins TRBV5-1 to TRBJ1-1; TCRdb calls TRBD1, which cannot be checked without DNA. CDR1 is SGHRS and CDR2 is YFSETQ in the germline V gene. The CDR3 sequence is 15 residues long. CDR3: CASSSGQAPNTEAFF.

CDR3 region: CASSLDRGAPLHF. The J gene is TRBJ1-6, the V gene TRBV7-8; TCRdb names TRBD1, which stays unverified in the absence of DNA. There are 13 residues in the CDR3. The germline V gene encodes CDR1 SGHVS and CDR2 FQNEAQ.

The chain couples TRBV2 to TRBJ2-1; TCRdb calls TRBD2, which cannot be checked without DNA. The germline V gene has CDR1 SNHLY and CDR2 FYNNEI. This CDR3 is built from 14 residues. The CDR3 reads CASRTSQKWDEQFF.

J is TRBJ2-3 and V is TRBV5-6; TCRdb's assignment of TRBD2 cannot be checked, as there is no DNA. The CDR3 has 16 amino acids. Germline CDR1 is SGHDT and CDR2 is YYEEEE. The chain's CDR3 is CASSLFLGASRRTQYF.

The CDR3: CASSLALWDSYEQYF. The chain is built from TRBV11-2 and TRBJ2-7. Germline lookup yields CDR1 SGHAT and CDR2 FQNNGV. The CDR3 is 15 residues long.

The chain joins TRBV7-9 to TRBJ2-2; TCRdb selects TRBD1, and the lack of DNA leaves this call unchecked. This CDR3 is 16 amino acids long. Germline CDR1 and CDR2: SEHNR and FQNEAQ (reference sequence). CDR3 region: CASSTSGTRNTGELFF.

The chain uses TRBV7-6 and TRBJ1-1; the TCRdb call, TRBD1, lacks DNA for checking. CDR1 is SGHVS and CDR2 is FNYEAQ in the germline V gene. The CDR3 is 15 amino acids. CDR3 loop: CASSLSQGARTEAFF.

The chain is built from TRBV5-6 and TRBJ1-1; the TRBD1 assignment by TCRdb is unverifiable without DNA. Germline CDR1 SGHDT, CDR2 YYEEEE. This CDR3 contains 16 residues. The CDR3: CASSGEFGSRATEAFF.

The chain employs TRBV9 and TRBJ1-2; TCRdb's D call of TRBD1 is untestable without DNA. The CDR3 consists of 13 residues. Germline CDR1 SGDLS, CDR2 YYNGEE. This CDR3 reads CASSGDRAYGYTF.

This chain connects TRBV7-2 to TRBJ2-7; TCRdb's D call, TRBD1, is unchecked because there is no DNA. The germline gives CDR1 SGHTA, CDR2 FQGNSA. There are 17 residues in the CDR3. CDR3 in amino acids: CASSLAVTLLAAPEQYF.

This rearrangement joins TRBV5-4 to TRBJ2-1; the TCRdb call, TRBD2, lacks DNA for checking. The germline CDR1 and CDR2 sequences are SGHNT and YYREEE (reference sequence). The CDR3 contains 17 residues. The CDR3 is CASSLDGIAGVGSEQFF.

CDR3: CASSQGGQGSNQPQHF. This rearrangement joins TRBV4-1 to TRBJ1-5; the TCRdb call, TRBD1, lacks DNA for checking. The CDR3 loop spans 16 amino acids. The germline V gene has CDR1 MGHRA and CDR2 YSYEKL.

The V call is TRBV6-1, the J call TRBJ1-6. The CDR3 contains 11 residues. Germline V gene sequence: CDR1 MNHNS, CDR2 SASEGT. This chain's CDR3 is CASSELTPLHF.

This chain links TRBV10-3 with TRBJ1-1; TCRdb proposes TRBD1, but this gene call is untestable without DNA. CDR3 length: 13 amino acids. Looked up from germline, CDR1 is ENHRY and CDR2 is SYGVKD. This chain's CDR3 is CAIIGQGATEAFF.

This chain uses TRBV28 with TRBJ2-1; TCRdb designates TRBD1, a call that cannot be tested without DNA. Per the germline V gene, CDR1 is MDHEN and CDR2 is SYDVKM. This CDR3 has 15 residues. The CDR3 protein is CASTQLQGKYNEQFF.

The chain links TRBV29-1 to TRBJ2-5; checking the TCRdb D call of TRBD1 is not possible without DNA. CDR3 length: 13 amino acids. Germline-derived CDR1 and CDR2 are SQVTM and ANQGSEA. The CDR3 loop reads CSVHFGGPETQYF.